This T cell receptor beta chain is from a study of CD8+CD57+ T cells in acquired aplastic anemia. Study as a whole: An average of around 3.5 ug of DNA was obtained from sorted CD4+ and CD8+ cells.

CDR1 and CDR2 from the germline V gene are SQVTM and ANQGSEA. After removal of 5 bases from V and 0 bases from J, the junction contained 5 bases not matched to a gene. This CDR3 comprises 14 residues. Only patients with CD8+CD57+ cell expansion on flow cytometry were chosen for sequencing. Patients uniformly had severe acquired aplastic anemia. This clonotype was counted at least ten times. The study profiled TCR beta VDJ and CDR3 using genomic DNA as template. One entry per CDR3 protein, called by TCRdb with MiXCR from the reads. The repertoire holds 130,000 or so distinct CDR3 sequences, with less than 50% as singletons.

Input material: sorted CD4+, CD8+, or CD8+CD57+ T cells (not recorded which) from PBMCs. This clonotype was sampled from a human donor with aplastic anemia. The rearrangement uses TRBV29-1 and TRBJ1-2; 8 nucleotides match TRBD1. This CDR3 is CSVLGQGANYGYTF. DNA of the CDR3: TGCAGCGTTTTAGGACAGGGAGCTAACTATGGCTACACCTTC.